The entry below describes one T cell receptor beta chain. Antigen specificity is unknown. This entry is derived from a study of Ad26.COV2.S vaccination and SARS-CoV-2 variants. General observations from the study: Quantification of TCR breadth and depth may have yielded underestimates of total T cell responses. Post-vaccination breadth of spike-specific CD8+ and CD4+ T cell responses was reportedly substantial.

Trimming left V 4 bases short and J 7 bases short, with 23 bases between. This CDR3 has 17 residues. CDR1 and CDR2 from the germline V gene are SGHTS and YDEGEE. The table came from immunoSEQ multiplex PCR; TCRdb's copy has only in-frame clones and leaves some out. The sample lists 350,000 to 500,000 clones; 89% were seen once. As for treatment: about 20 received Ad26.COV2.S at low or high dose, single or two shots; several received placebo; per-sample allocation not given. Sampling happened 63 days after the first vaccine or placebo injection. In Boston, an adult donor aged 18-55 years took part. It was Wuhan-strain SARS-CoV-2 spike that the Ad26 vaccine vector expressed.

The sample in question was peripheral blood, obtained in a trial of Ad26.COV2.S vaccine versus placebo. The J gene is TRBJ1-4, the V gene TRBV5-8, with D possibly being TRBD1 (6 bases). This TCR derives from a person between 18 and 65 years old who received the Ad26.COV2.S COVID-19 vaccine or a placebo. The CDR3 sequence: CASSEIGGGHFGEKLFF. In DNA, the CDR3 is TGTGCCAGCAGCGAGATAGGGGGGGGCCACTTTGGTGAAAAACTGTTTTTT.